The entry below describes one TCR beta chain. This clonotype was counted ten times or more. Its target antigen remains unknown. No base-level quality is on record; no much larger clone is a single base apart. The data are from a study of breast tumors, draining lymph nodes, adjacent tissues (TCRdb year 2016). The study in broad terms: In breast cancer patients, the study compared the TCR beta repertoires of tumor, adjacent nontumor tissue and axillary lymph nodes. In human breast cancer, the study set out to evaluate how tumor, surrounding tissue and draining lymph node repertoires relate to one another and whether T cells may move between these sites. Study-wide findings and limitations: The study presented the conclusion that tumor T cells originate in lymph nodes as consistent with a hypothesis, not as something directly demonstrated. Tumor and nontumor tissue repertoires were found to be significantly more similar in luminal-like than in basal-like breast cancer. The data were considered consistent with most tumor T cells being derived from the lymph node and subsequently expanding within tumor tissue. Tumors showed preferential V and J gene usage, and their T-cell repertoire diversity fell below that of lymph nodes yet above that of nontumor tissue.

A distance of 9 bases separates the germline ends of V and J, which lose 0 bases and 7 bases respectively. Including the terminal cysteine and phenylalanine, the CDR3 comprises 13 residues. The only DNA kept is the CDR3, 39 bases in frame from the first base. The germline V gene (reference sequence) supplies CDR1 GTSNPN and CDR2 SVGIG. Sequencing took place on an Illumina HiSeq 2000. TCR beta chain libraries were generated by multiplex PCR amplification. High-throughput sequencing was used to analyze the amplified TCR beta chain products. TCRdb handled the public reads itself, with Q25 trimming in fastp and clone calling in MiXCR, and kept productive beta chains. Duplicate CDR3 protein sequences are folded into a single record with the most common DNA and genes. The sample has 45,000 or so distinct CDR3 sequences on record, more than 20% of them singletons. The biggest ten clones account for around 8.5% of the sample.

The chain is made from TRBV30 and TRBJ2-2; a confident D gene designation cannot be given. The clonotype comes from a female donor with breast cancer. Some clones in this sample may be carry-over from other donors' samples. What was sequenced was breast tumor tissue. The CDR3: CAWSVRWDGELFF. At the DNA level, the sequence is TGTGCCTGGAGTGTACGTTGGGACGGGGAGCTGTTTTTT. This CDR3, with the reference TRBV30 and TRBJ2-2 proteins standing in past its ends, gives the full variable domain SQTIHQWPATLVQPVGSPLSLECTVEGTSNPNLYWYRQAAGRGLQLLFYSVGIGQISSEVPQNLSASRPQDRQFILSSKKLLLSDSGFYLCAWSVRWDGELFFGEGSRLTVL.